One sample yielded the 25 T cell receptor beta chains listed below, sequenced in a study of blood T cell repertoires in COVID-19. Method: immunoSEQ multiplex PCR; TCRdb's copy keeps in-frame clones and lacks some. The data hold under 250,000 clones, with around 83% observed a single time. Sequencing was performed on peripheral blood. The receptors stem from a man younger than 45 who had recovered from COVID-19.

V gene TRBV11-2 combines with J gene TRBJ2-1, with TRBD2 matching 11 bases. The germline V gene encodes CDR1 SGHAT and CDR2 FQNNGV. V dropped 3 bases and J dropped 4; count of bases not matched to a gene: 8. CDR3 length: 17 residues. Here the CDR3 reads CASSLFSLAGVYNEQFF. The CDR3 nucleotides are TGTGCCAGCAGCTTGTTTTCACTAGCGGGGGTTTACAATGAGCAGTTCTTC.

There are a few counts of this clone. The V call is TRBV7-9, the J call TRBJ1-2, with 7 bases identical to TRBD1. CDR1 is SEHNR and CDR2 is FQNEAQ in the germline V gene (reference sequence). The CDR3 has 15 amino acids. Trimming removed 5 bases from V and 4 bases from J; junction bases left unmatched: 10. CDR3 bases: TGTGCCAGCAGCCCCTCCCCAGGGGGAACCTATGGCTACACCTTC. Translating it yields CASSPSPGGTYGYTF.

This clone came up once. The V call is TRBV28, the J call TRBJ1-2; TRBD1 agrees at 9 bases. V was pared by 4 bases and J by 8 bases, with 5 bases of the junction left unmatched. The CDR3 extends over 13 amino acids. The germline CDR1 and CDR2 sequences are MDHEN and SYDVKM. The DNA for the CDR3 is TGTGCCAGCAGTTGGGGGGACAGGGACGGCTACACCTTC. It specifies CASSWGDRDGYTF.

The chain employs TRBV28 and TRBJ2-3, with 15 bases fitting TRBD2. Germline V gene lookup returns CDR1 MDHEN and CDR2 SYDVKM. Losses at the gene ends were 8 bases for V and 4 bases for J; bases not matched to a gene: 10. The CDR3 is 17 residues long. CDR3: CASSSAGLAGGPDTQYF. CDR3 nucleotides: TGTGCCAGCTCCTCAGCGGGACTAGCGGGGGGCCCAGATACGCAGTATTTT. Using reference TRBV28 and TRBJ2-3 for the parts outside the CDR3, the full variable domain is DVKVTQSSRYLVKRTGEKVFLECVQDMDHENMFWYRQDPGLGLRLIYFSYDVKMKEKGDIPEGYSVSREKKERFSLILESASTNQTSMYLCASSSAGLAGGPDTQYFGPGTRLTVL.

The V and J genes are TRBV20-1 and TRBJ1-1, with D possibly TRBD1 on 6 matching bases. CDR1 and CDR2 from the germline V gene are DFQATT and SNEGSKA (reference sequence). Trimming shortened V by 3 bases and J by 6 bases, and 14 bases separated the two germline ends. The CDR3 totals 13 residues. In nucleotides, the CDR3 is TGCAGTGCTAGTAATCAGGGGCTAGCTGAAGCTTTCTTT. Its translation: CSASNQGLAEAFF.

A single count supports this clone. The rearrangement links TRBV18 to TRBJ2-3, with unresolved D. Trimming took off 2 bases at V and 2 bases at J, with 14 bases between the two ends. Looked up from germline, CDR1 is KGHSH and CDR2 is LQKENI. The length of the CDR3 is 16 residues. DNA for the CDR3: TGTGCCAGCTCACCATTTACGCCGGCGGACACAGATACGCAGTATTTT. This encodes CASSPFTPADTDTQYF.

V gene TRBV6-2 or TRBV6-3 combines with J gene TRBJ2-3; 7 positions match TRBD1. Germline V gives CDR1 MNHEY, CDR2 SVGEGT. V was pared by 0 bases and J by 7 bases, with 7 bases of the junction left unmatched. CDR3 length equals 15 residues. This chain's CDR3 is CASSYSGGAGNTQYF. CDR3 in DNA: TGTGCCAGCAGTTACTCAGGGGGCGCGGGTAATACGCAGTATTTT.

The CDR3 reads CASSARPGSSYEQYF. The CDR3, as DNA: TGTGCCAGCAGCGCCCGACCGGGTAGCTCCTACGAGCAGTACTTC. The chain couples TRBV7-3 to TRBJ2-7, with D unresolved. Between the trimmed V and J ends, which lost 5 bases and 0 bases, there was a span of 14 bases. This CDR3 has 15 residues. The germline CDR1 and CDR2 sequences are SGHTA and FQGTGA. The full variable domain, in which reference TRBV7-3 and TRBJ2-7 provide the parts outside the CDR3, is GAGVSQTPSNKVTEKGKYVELRCDPISGHTALYWYRQSLGQGPEFLIYFQGTGAADDSGLPNDRFFAVRPEGSVSTLKIQRTERGDSAVYLCASSARPGSSYEQYFGPGTRLTVT.

The chain combines TRBV4-1 with TRBJ1-5; D might be TRBD1 (5 bases). The germline V and J ends were trimmed by 1 base and 1 base, with 11 bases remaining between them. Germline CDR1 reads MGHRA; CDR2 reads YSYEKL. This CDR3 has 16 residues. CDR3 bases: TGCGCCAGCAGCCAAGTGGGGCTTATGAGCAATCAGCCCCAGCATTTT. It translates to CASSQVGLMSNQPQHF.

The chain carries TRBV25-1 and TRBJ2-7; D perhaps matches TRBD2 (6 bases). Germline CDR1 reads MGHDK; CDR2 reads SYGVNS. The CDR3 runs to 12 residues. Trimming removed 2 bases from V and 6 bases from J, with 8 bases in between. CDR3 amino acids: CASSEVGGEQYV. The CDR3, as DNA: TGTGCCAGCAGTGAAGTCGGGGGCGAGCAGTACGTC.

This chain connects TRBV11-2 to TRBJ1-2; maybe TRBD1 (6 bases). With 5 bases removed from V and 2 bases from J, the gap between germline ends came to 18 bases. Germline V gene data show CDR1 as SGHAT and CDR2 as FQNNGV. CDR3 size: 16 residues. The CDR3 here is CASSPRGGALNYGYTF. The CDR3 region has the DNA TGTGCCAGCAGCCCCCGAGGGGGTGCCCTAAACTATGGCTACACCTTC.

The chain carries TRBV6-5 and TRBJ2-3; TRBD2 matches 10 bases. CDR1 and CDR2 (germline): MNHEY, SVGAGI. The ends lost 6 bases at V and 6 bases at J; junction bases unmatched: 9. CDR3 length: 15 amino acids. The CDR3 loop reads CASSISGGIGDTQYF. The CDR3 bases are TGTGCCAGCAGCATTAGCGGGGGGATAGGGGATACGCAGTATTTT.

The V and J genes are TRBV6-1 and TRBJ1-1; D might be TRBD1 (6 bases). CDR1 is MNHNS, CDR2 SASEGT, per germline. V was shortened by 4 bases and J by 1 base, with 16 bases between the two germline ends. The CDR3 totals 16 residues. The CDR3 nucleotides are TGTGCCAGCAGTGCCTCCACCGGGACACGGAACACTGAAGCTTTCTTT. Translating gives CASSASTGTRNTEAFF.

The genes are TRBV6-5 and TRBJ2-7, with TRBD2 as a possible D gene (6 bases). The CDR3 totals 12 residues. V lost 8 bases, J lost 0 bases, and 8 bases lay in between. Germline V lookup: CDR1 MNHEY, CDR2 SVGAGI. The CDR3 sequence: CASGTASYEQYV. The CDR3 bases are TGTGCCAGCGGGACTGCCTCCTACGAGCAGTACGTC.

J is TRBJ2-5 and V is TRBV2, with 13 nucleotides matching TRBD2. Germline loops: CDR1 SNHLY, CDR2 FYNNEI. The CDR3 consists of 18 residues. V shed 2 bases and J 7 bases; nucleotides not matched to a gene: 13. The CDR3 region is CASSELKLAGGPRGTQYF. In nucleotides, the CDR3 is TGTGCCAGCAGTGAACTCAAACTAGCGGGGGGGCCCCGGGGGACCCAGTACTTC. Filled out from reference TRBV2 and TRBJ2-5, the complete variable domain reads EPEVTQTPSHQVTQMGQEVILRCVPISNHLYFYWYRQILGQKVEFLVSFYNNEISEKSEIFDDQFSVERPDGSNFTLKIRSTKLEDSAMYFCASSELKLAGGPRGTQYFGPGTRLLVL.

V and J are TRBV4-1 and TRBJ2-3; perhaps TRBD2 as D (6 bases). CDR3 length equals 17 residues. The V gene's germline CDR1 is MGHRA and CDR2 YSYEKL. V lost 0 bases and J 5 bases, leaving 18 bases between the germline ends. CDR3 sequence reads: CASSQEGRGDLRDTQYF. The DNA for the CDR3 is TGCGCCAGCAGCCAAGAAGGGCGGGGCGATCTTAGAGATACGCAGTATTTT.

The chain joins TRBV6-5 to TRBJ2-3; 7 nucleotides match TRBD1. V lost 2 bases, J lost 1 base, and 6 bases stayed unmatched. Germline V gives CDR1 MNHEY, CDR2 SVGAGI. This CDR3 contains 16 residues. CDR3 DNA: TGTGCCAGCAGTTACGGGGACAGCAGTGGCACAGATACGCAGTATTTT. It yields the protein CASSYGDSSGTDTQYF.

The chain uses TRBV12-3 or TRBV12-4 and TRBJ2-5, with a weak D call TRBD2 (6 bases). The V end lost 7 bases, the J end lost 2 bases, and 11 bases lay between the germline ends. The CDR3 sequence is 13 residues long. CDR3 in DNA: TGTGCCAGCAATTACGGGAGTCAAGAGACCCAGTACTTC. Amino acid sequence: CASNYGSQETQYF.

The CDR3 DNA is TGTGCCAGCACAAGTCAGGCCTCGGGGAGAGATACGCAGTATTTT. Protein sequence: CASTSQASGRDTQYF. This chain joins TRBV25-1 and TRBJ2-3; possible D gene TRBD2, 5 bases. This CDR3 comprises 15 residues. V was pared by 7 bases and J by 5 bases, with 19 bases between. Germline CDR1 reads MGHDK; CDR2 reads SYGVNS. The full variable domain, with the rest looked up from reference TRBV25-1 and TRBJ2-3, is EADIYQTPRYLVIGTGKKITLECSQTMGHDKMYWYQQDPGMELHLIHYSYGVNSTEKGDLSSESTVSRIRTEHFPLTLESARPSHTSQYLCASTSQASGRDTQYFGPGTRLTVL.

J is TRBJ1-2 and V is TRBV12-3 or TRBV12-4, with a tentative D call TRBD1 (6 bases). There are 13 residues in the CDR3. V was pared by 7 bases and J by 6 bases, with 15 bases between. CDR3 loop: CASTLDRHDGYTF. CDR3 DNA: TGTGCCAGCACCTTGGACAGACATGATGGCTACACCTTC.

The rearrangement links TRBV19 to TRBJ1-1; 7 bases are shared with TRBD1. V lost 4 bases to trimming and J lost 5 bases; unmatched junction nucleotides: 10. Germline V gene data show CDR1 as LNHDA and CDR2 as SQIVND (reference sequence). The CDR3 extends over 15 amino acids. CDR3 DNA sequence: TGTGCCAGTAGTAGCATACAGGGGAGAAGGACTGAAGCTTTCTTT. Translation gives CASSSIQGRRTEAFF. Drawing the rest from reference TRBV19 and TRBJ1-1, the complete variable domain is DGGITQSPKYLFRKEGQNVTLSCEQNLNHDAMYWYRQDPGQGLRLIYYSQIVNDFQKGDIAEGYSVSREKKESFPLTVTSAQKNPTAFYLCASSSIQGRRTEAFFGQGTRLTVV.

This clone was seen just once. This chain links TRBV6-5 with TRBJ1-1, with 7 bases aligning to TRBD1. This CDR3 comprises 14 residues. Germline trimming cut 6 bases from V and 4 bases from J; bases unmatched to any gene: 8. Germline CDR1 MNHEY, CDR2 SVGAGI. CDR3 bases: TGTGCCAGCAGGGAGACAGGGTCGGGCACTGAAGCTTTCTTT. It encodes CASRETGSGTEAFF.

This clone has only a few counts. The chain uses TRBV29-1 and TRBJ1-1; D might be TRBD1 (6 bases). The CDR3 loop spans 16 amino acids. Germline CDR1 is SQVTM and CDR2 is ANQGSEA. Trimming cost V 6 bases and J 1 base, with 21 bases left between them. Here the CDR3 reads CSVLNQGGGRNTEAFF. Here the CDR3 DNA reads TGCAGCGTCCTAAACCAAGGGGGGGGACGGAACACTGAAGCTTTCTTT.

The chain is built from TRBV11-3 and TRBJ2-7; unclear D gene. The V end was cut by 0 bases, the J end by 0 bases, with 9 bases between. Germline CDR1 reads SGHNT; CDR2 reads YENEEA. The CDR3 runs 15 residues. The DNA of the CDR3 is TGTGCCAGCAGCTTAGATAGCTCCCCCTCCTACGAGCAGTACTTC. Its translation is CASSLDSSPSYEQYF.

V and J are TRBV4-1 and TRBJ1-2, with D possibly TRBD1 on 5 matching bases. CDR3 length: 16 amino acids. Looked up from germline, CDR1 is MGHRA and CDR2 is YSYEKL. The V gene lost 1 base and the J gene lost 6 bases, with 18 bases spanning the gap. In DNA form, the CDR3 reads TGCGCCAGCAGCCAAGTGTGGGGGGGGACCAACGATGGCTACACCTTC. It yields the protein CASSQVWGGTNDGYTF.